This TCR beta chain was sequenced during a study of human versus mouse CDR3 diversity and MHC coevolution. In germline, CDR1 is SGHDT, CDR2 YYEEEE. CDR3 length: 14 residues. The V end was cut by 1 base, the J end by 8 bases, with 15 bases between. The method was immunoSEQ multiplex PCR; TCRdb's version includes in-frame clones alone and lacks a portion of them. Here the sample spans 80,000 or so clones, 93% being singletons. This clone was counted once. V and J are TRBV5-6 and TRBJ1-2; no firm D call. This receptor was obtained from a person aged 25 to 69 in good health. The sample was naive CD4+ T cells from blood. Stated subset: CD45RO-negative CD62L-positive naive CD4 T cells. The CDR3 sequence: CASSLYTTRRGYTF. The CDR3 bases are TGTGCCAGCAGCTTGTACACAACCCGGAGGGGCTACACCTTC.